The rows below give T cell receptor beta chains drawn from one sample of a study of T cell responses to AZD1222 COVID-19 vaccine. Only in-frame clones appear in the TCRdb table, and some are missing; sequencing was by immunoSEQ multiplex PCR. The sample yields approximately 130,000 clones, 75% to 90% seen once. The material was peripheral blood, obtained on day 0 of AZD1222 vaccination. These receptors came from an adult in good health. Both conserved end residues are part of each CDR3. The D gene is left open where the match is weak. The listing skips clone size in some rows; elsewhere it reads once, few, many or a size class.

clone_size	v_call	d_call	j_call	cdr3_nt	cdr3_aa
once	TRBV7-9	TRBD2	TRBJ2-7	TGTGCCAGCAGCCTTTTAGCGGGGGGATACGAGCAGTACTTC	CASSLLAGGYEQYF
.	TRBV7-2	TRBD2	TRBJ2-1	TGTGCCAGCAGCGCCGGGCTAGCGGGGGATGAGCAGTTCTTC	CASSAGLAGDEQFF
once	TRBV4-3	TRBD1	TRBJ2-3	TGCGCCAGCAGCCAGGGAGGGACAGGGGGAGATACGCAGTATTTT	CASSQGGTGGDTQYF
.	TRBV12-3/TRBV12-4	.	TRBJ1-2	TGTGCCAGCAGTACGAACTATGGCTACACCTTC	CASSTNYGYTF
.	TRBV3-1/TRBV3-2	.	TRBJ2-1	TGTGCCAGCAGCCCGGACTCCAGCTCCTACAATGAGCAGTTCTTC	CASSPDSSSYNEQFF
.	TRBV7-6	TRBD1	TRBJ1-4	TGTGCCAGCAGCTTAGGGGAAGGGGGCTCTAATGAAAAACTGTTTTTT	CASSLGEGGSNEKLFF
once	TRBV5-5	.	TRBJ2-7	TGTGCCAGCAGCTTGGTAGCAGGCGACTCCTACGAGCAGTACTTC	CASSLVAGDSYEQYF
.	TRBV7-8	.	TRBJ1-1	TGTGCCAGCAGAGCATCGGCGATGAACACTGAAGCTTTCTTT	CASRASAMNTEAFF
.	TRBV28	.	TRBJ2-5	TGTGCCAGCAGACCCCCGGCCAGGGCTCAAGAGACCCAGTACTTC	CASRPPARAQETQYF
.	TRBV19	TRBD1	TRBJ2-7	TGTGCCAGTCGACCGGGACAGTCTATGTACGAGCAGTACTTC	CASRPGQSMYEQYF
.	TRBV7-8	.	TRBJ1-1	TGTGCCAGCAGCCCTCTGGTGGGCGGGAAGAACACTGAAGCTTTCTTT	CASSPLVGGKNTEAFF
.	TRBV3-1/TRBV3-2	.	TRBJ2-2	TGTGCCAGCAGCCAAGCGGGGGCCACCGGGGAGCTGTTTTTT	CASSQAGATGELFF
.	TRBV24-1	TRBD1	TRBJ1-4	TGTGCCACCAGGGACAGGAAGAATGAAAAACTGTTTTTT	CATRDRKNEKLFF
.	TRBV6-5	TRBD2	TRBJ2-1	TGTGCCAGCAGTTCCCCCGGGACTAGCGGGATTGAGCAGTTCTTC	CASSSPGTSGIEQFF
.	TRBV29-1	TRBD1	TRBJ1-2	TGCAGCGTTGAAGGGGGACAGGGGAACTATGGCTACACCTTC	CSVEGGQGNYGYTF
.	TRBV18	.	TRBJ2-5	TGTGCCAGCTCACCACCGGGGGTTCCCCAGTACTTC	CASSPPGVPQYF
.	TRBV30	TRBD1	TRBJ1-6	TGTGCCTGGGACAGGGGACCCTATAATTCACCCCTCCACTTT	CAWDRGPYNSPLHF
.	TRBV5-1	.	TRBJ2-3	TGCGCCAGCAGCTTGGAAACAGATACGCAGTATTTT	CASSLETDTQYF
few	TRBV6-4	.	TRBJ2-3	TGTGCCAGCAGCCTAGGGACTAGCACAGATACGCAGTATTTT	CASSLGTSTDTQYF
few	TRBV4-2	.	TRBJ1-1	TGTGCCAGCAGCCAAGAGTCACGCCAGTTGAACACTGAAGCTTTCTTT	CASSQESRQLNTEAFF
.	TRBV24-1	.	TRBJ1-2	TGTGCCACCAGTGATCATTATAAGGGGGTACCCTATGGCTACACCTTC	CATSDHYKGVPYGYTF
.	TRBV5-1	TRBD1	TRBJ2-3	TGCGCCAGCAGCTCGAGGGGGCTGGCCACAGATACGCAGTATTTT	CASSSRGLATDTQYF
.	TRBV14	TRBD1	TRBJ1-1	TGTGCCAGCAGCCAAGGCTTGAGGGACAGGGGATCATCTGAAGCTTTCTTT	CASSQGLRDRGSSEAFF
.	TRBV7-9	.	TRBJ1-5	TGTGCCAGCAGCTTAGGACAGGCCCATCAGCCCCAGCATTTT	CASSLGQAHQPQHF
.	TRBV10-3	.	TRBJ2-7	TGTGCCATCAGTGGAGGGGATCAGTACCTTATTTACGAGCAGTACTTC	CAISGGDQYLIYEQYF
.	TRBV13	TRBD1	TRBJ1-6	TGTGCCAGCAGCTGGGACAGGGAAAATTCACCCCTCCACTTT	CASSWDRENSPLHF
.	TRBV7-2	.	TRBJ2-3	TGTGCCAGCAGCTTTACTTTTGGTTATAGCACAGATACGCAGTATTTT	CASSFTFGYSTDTQYF
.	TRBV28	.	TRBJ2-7	TGTGCCAGCAGTTTATTTACTTCGGAGACGCAGTACTTC	CASSLFTSETQYF
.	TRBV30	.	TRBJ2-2	TGTGCCTGGAGTGGAGAGGACACCGGGGAGCTGTTTTTT	CAWSGEDTGELFF
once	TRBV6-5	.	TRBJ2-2	TGTGCCACCAGGGGGGGGCCGAACACCGGGGAGCTGTTTTTT	CATRGGPNTGELFF
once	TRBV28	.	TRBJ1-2	TGTGCCAGCAGTTTGCCGACAGGAGGCTATGGCTACACCTTC	CASSLPTGGYGYTF
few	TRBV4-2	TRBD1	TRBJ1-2	TGTGCCAGCAGCCAAACGACAGGGGGCGGCGGCTACACCTTC	CASSQTTGGGGYTF
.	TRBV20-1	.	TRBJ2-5	TGCAGTGCTAGTTTAGACTATCGCCAAGAGACCCAGTACTTC	CSASLDYRQETQYF
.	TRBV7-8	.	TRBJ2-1	TGTGCCAGCAGCTTCCCGGGTCTCTACAATGAGCAGTTCTTC	CASSFPGLYNEQFF
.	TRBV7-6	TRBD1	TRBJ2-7	TGTGCCAGCAGCACCCGACAGGGAGCGACCTACGAGCAGTACTTC	CASSTRQGATYEQYF
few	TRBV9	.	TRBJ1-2	TGTGCCAGCAGCGTAGGGGATTTCTATGGCTACACCTTC	CASSVGDFYGYTF
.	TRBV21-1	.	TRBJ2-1	TGTGCCAGCAGCAGACCCCGGGACAGCTTTAATGAGCAGTTCTTC	CASSRPRDSFNEQFF
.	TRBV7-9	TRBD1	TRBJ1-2	TGTGCCAGCAGCTTGGGACAGGGTGAAGGATATGGCTACACCTTC	CASSLGQGEGYGYTF
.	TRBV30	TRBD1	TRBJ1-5	TGTGCCTGGAGGGACAGGGGCGGATATCAGCCCCAGCATTTT	CAWRDRGGYQPQHF
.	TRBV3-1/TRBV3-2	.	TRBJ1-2	TGTGCCAGCAGCCAGGCAGGGAAGGTCTATGGCTACACCTTC	CASSQAGKVYGYTF
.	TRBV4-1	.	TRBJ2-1	TGCGCCAGCAGCGAATGGGTGGGGATGGGCAACAATGAGCAGTTCTTC	CASSEWVGMGNNEQFF
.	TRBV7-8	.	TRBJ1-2	TGTGCCAGCAGCTCTATCGGACGGAGCTTGGGAACCTTC	CASSSIGRSLGTF
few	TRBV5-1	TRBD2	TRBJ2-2	TGCGCCAGCAGCTTGGGACTAGCGGGAGGGACCGGGGAGCTGTTTTTT	CASSLGLAGGTGELFF
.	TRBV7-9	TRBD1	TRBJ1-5	TGTGCCAGCAGCGTTGGACAGGGGATTCAGCCCCAGCATTTT	CASSVGQGIQPQHF
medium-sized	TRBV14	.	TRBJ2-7	TGTGCCAGCAGCCAAGACCGCAGATACGAGCAGTACTTC	CASSQDRRYEQYF
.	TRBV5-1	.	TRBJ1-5	TGCGCCAGCAGCTTGGAAGGAGGGTTCAATCAGCCCCAGCATTTT	CASSLEGGFNQPQHF
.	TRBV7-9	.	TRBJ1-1	TGTGCCAGCAGCTTAGTATCCGGGGAGAGGGCTTTCTTT	CASSLVSGERAFF
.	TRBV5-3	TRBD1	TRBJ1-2	TGTGCCAGAAGCCTGAGACAGGGGAGTGAACATGGCTACACCTTC	CARSLRQGSEHGYTF
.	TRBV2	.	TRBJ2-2	TGTGCCAGCAGTGCAGGGTGGGCCGGGGAGCTGTTTTTT	CASSAGWAGELFF
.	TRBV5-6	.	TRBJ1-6	TGTGCCAGCAGCTTACAGGGCATCGGAGGGTCACCCCTCCACTTT	CASSLQGIGGSPLHF
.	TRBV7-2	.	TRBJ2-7	TGTGCCAGCAGCTCGACCCCGGGACATATCTCCTACGAGCAGTACTTC	CASSSTPGHISYEQYF
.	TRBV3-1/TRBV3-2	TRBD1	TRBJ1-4	TGTGCCAGCAGCCAAAGGACAGGGGCTAATGAAAAACTGTTTTTT	CASSQRTGANEKLFF
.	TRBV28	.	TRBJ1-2	TGTGCCAGCAGTTTAATCGCCAGGGTTGAAAAAGGCTACACCTTC	CASSLIARVEKGYTF
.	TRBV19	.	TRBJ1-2	TGTGCCAGTAGTATAGGGGGCTCTCGGGCCTATGGCTACACCTTC	CASSIGGSRAYGYTF
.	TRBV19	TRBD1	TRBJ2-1	TGTGCCAGTAGTTCCCGCGAGACAGGGATGGATGAGCAGTTCTTC	CASSSRETGMDEQFF
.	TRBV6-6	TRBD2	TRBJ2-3	TGTGCCAGCAGAAGACCTAGCGGTGTCACAGATACGCAGTATTTT	CASRRPSGVTDTQYF
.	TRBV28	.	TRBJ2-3	TGTGCCAGCTATGGGGTTAAAGATACGCAGTATTTT	CASYGVKDTQYF